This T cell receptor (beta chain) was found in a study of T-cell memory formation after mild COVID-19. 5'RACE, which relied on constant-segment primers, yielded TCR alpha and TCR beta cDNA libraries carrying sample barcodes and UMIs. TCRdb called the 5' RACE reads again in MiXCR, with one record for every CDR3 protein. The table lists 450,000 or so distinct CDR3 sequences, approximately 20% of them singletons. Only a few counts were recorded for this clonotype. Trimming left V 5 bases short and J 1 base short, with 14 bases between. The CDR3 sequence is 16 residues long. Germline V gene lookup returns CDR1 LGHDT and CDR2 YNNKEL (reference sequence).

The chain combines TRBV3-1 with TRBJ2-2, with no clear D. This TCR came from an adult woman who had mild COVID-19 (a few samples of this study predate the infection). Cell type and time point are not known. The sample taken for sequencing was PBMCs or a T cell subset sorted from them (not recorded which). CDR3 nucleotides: TGTGCCAGCAGCGCCAGTTTCATGGGGAACACCGGGGAGCTGTTTTTT. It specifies CASSASFMGNTGELFF.